Below are 8 T cell receptor beta chains sequenced from a single sample in a study of blood T cell repertoires in COVID-19. Sequencing used immunoSEQ multiplex PCR; TCRdb keeps in-frame clones, though not all of them. Here the sample spans around 160,000 clones, about four fifths being singletons. The specimen sequenced was peripheral blood. The receptor set was obtained from a human donor with acute or convalescent COVID-19. The donor label of this sample is uncertain.

The sample holds a few counts of this clone. The V call is TRBV13, the J call TRBJ2-3; TRBD2 aligns across 14 bases. The CDR3 is made up of 18 amino acids. The V and J ends lost 2 bases and 3 bases, in that order; junction bases with no gene match: 7. CDR1 is PRHDT, CDR2 FYEKMQ, per germline (reference sequence). DNA for the CDR3: TGTGCCAGCAGCTTAAGACTAGCGGGGGGGCGGAGGACAGATACGCAGTATTTT. It is translated as CASSLRLAGGRRTDTQYF.

The rearrangement uses TRBV15 and TRBJ1-5, with TRBD1 matching over 7 bases. This CDR3 has 15 amino acids. Germline CDR1 LNHNV, CDR2 YYDKDF (reference sequence). The J segment lost 3 bases and the V segment lost 5 bases, leaving 7 bases of the junction unmatched. This CDR3 is CATSGMGQPNQPQHF. The CDR3 DNA follows: TGTGCCACCAGCGGTATGGGACAGCCCAATCAGCCCCAGCATTTT.

V usage is TRBV6-5 and J usage is TRBJ2-5; 8 positions match TRBD1. V was pared by 0 bases and J by 4 bases, with 1 base of the junction left unmatched. The length of the CDR3 is 14 residues. Germline V gene sequence: CDR1 MNHEY, CDR2 SVGAGI. This chain's CDR3 is CASSYSTGVETQYF. The CDR3 DNA follows: TGTGCCAGCAGTTACTCGACAGGGGTAGAGACCCAGTACTTC.

This rearrangement joins TRBV24-1 to TRBJ2-3, with 10 bases fitting TRBD2. After removal of 4 bases from V and 3 bases from J, the junction contained 9 bases not matched to a gene. The CDR3 sequence is 17 residues long. Germline CDR1 and CDR2: KGHDR and SFDVKD. The CDR3 nucleotides are TGTGCCACCAGTGACCGAAGAGCGGGGGGGCTAACAGATACGCAGTATTTT. Translation gives CATSDRRAGGLTDTQYF.

The rearrangement uses TRBV9 and TRBJ1-2; D perhaps matches TRBD1 (6 bases). CDR3 length: 11 residues. V was cut by 6 bases and J by 8 bases, with 11 bases left in between. Germline CDR1 is SGDLS and CDR2 is YYNGEE. The CDR3 spells CASTGASGYTF. DNA for the CDR3: TGTGCCAGCACAGGGGCCTCGGGCTACACCTTC.

V usage is TRBV7-8 and J usage is TRBJ1-6, with 9 bases lining up with TRBD1. The CDR3 consists of 17 residues. V was pared by 1 base and J by 8 bases, with 9 bases of the junction left unmatched. Germline V gives CDR1 SGHVS, CDR2 FQNEAQ. CDR3 sequence (DNA): TGTGCCAGCAGCTTAGTAATAGCAACAGGGGGCCATTCACCCCTCCACTTT. It specifies CASSLVIATGGHSPLHF.

The V and J genes are TRBV5-1 and TRBJ1-4; D possibly corresponds to TRBD1 (5 bases). This CDR3 has 14 amino acids. Germline CDR1 reads SGHRS; CDR2 reads YFSETQ. With 3 bases removed from V and 4 bases from J, the gap between germline ends came to 10 bases. CDR3 bases: TGCGCCAGCAGCTGGGGGGGAGTTAATGAAAAACTGTTTTTT. It specifies CASSWGGVNEKLFF.

This chain joins TRBV13 and TRBJ2-2, with D possibly being TRBD1 (6 bases). Germline CDR1 and CDR2: PRHDT and FYEKMQ (reference sequence). V gave up 5 bases and J gave up 0 bases, with 13 bases separating them. The CDR3 has 16 residues. CDR3 nucleotide sequence: TGTGCCAGCAGCCCGATGGACAGAGCGAACACCGGGGAGCTGTTTTTT. This codes for CASSPMDRANTGELFF.